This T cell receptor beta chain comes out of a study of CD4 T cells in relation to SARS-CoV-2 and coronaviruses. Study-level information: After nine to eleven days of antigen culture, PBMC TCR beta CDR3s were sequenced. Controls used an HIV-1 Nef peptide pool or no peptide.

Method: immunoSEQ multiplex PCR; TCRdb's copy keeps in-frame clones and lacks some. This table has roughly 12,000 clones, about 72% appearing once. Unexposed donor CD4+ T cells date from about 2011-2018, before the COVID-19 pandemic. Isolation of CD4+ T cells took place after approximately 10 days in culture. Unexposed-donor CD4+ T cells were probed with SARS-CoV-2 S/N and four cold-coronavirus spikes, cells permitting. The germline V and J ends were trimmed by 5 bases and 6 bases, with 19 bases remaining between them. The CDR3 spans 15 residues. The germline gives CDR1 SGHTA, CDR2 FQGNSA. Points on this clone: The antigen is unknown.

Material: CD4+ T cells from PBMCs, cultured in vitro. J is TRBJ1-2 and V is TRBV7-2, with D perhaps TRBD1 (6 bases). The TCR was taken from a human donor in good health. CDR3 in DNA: TGTGCCAGCAGCCCCTGGGGGGGGCGTCCCCATGGCTACACCTTC. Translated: CASSPWGGRPHGYTF.